This T cell receptor (beta chain) was captured by sequencing in a study of cytomegalovirus exposure and HLA in healthy donors. Study-wide results and limits: A few of the chains that were CMV-associated were confirmed in vitro to be specific for CMV antigens. In a later analysis, a genetic analysis reported fewer productive-TCR N-insertions in an Asian-associated ancestry cluster than the cohort average.

Both 60 Vbeta primers and 13 Jbeta primers went into the PCR. Some clones are missing from TCRdb's copy, which holds only in-frame ones; the method was immunoSEQ multiplex PCR. The data contain over 120,000 clones, approximately 80% of them singletons. This clone was counted a single time. What it recognizes is unknown. The sample comprised PBMCs. The source is a female donor in good health and CMV-seronegative.

The CDR3 here is CASSPKPSGGRYNEQFF. The CDR3 DNA is TGTGCCAGCAGCCCTAAGCCTAGCGGGGGCCGCTACAATGAGCAGTTCTTC. The chain carries TRBV9 and TRBJ2-1; TRBD2 matches 10 bases. Germline V lookup: CDR1 SGDLS, CDR2 YYNGEE. V was pared by 4 bases and J by 3 bases, with 10 bases of the junction left unmatched. This CDR3 has 17 residues.